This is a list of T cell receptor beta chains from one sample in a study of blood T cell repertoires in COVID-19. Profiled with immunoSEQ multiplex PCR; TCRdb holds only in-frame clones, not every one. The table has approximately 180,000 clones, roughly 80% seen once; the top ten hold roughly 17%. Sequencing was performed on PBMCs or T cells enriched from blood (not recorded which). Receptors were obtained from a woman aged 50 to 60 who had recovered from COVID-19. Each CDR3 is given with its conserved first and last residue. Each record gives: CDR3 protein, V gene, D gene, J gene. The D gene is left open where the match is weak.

CDR3: CASSFVDRGGNEQFF
V: TRBV7-6
D: TRBD2
J: TRBJ2-1

CDR3: CASSPNVRGPGLEGYTF
V: TRBV11-2
D: TRBD1
J: TRBJ1-2

CDR3: CASSYSGGADNEQFF
V: TRBV5-1
D: TRBD1
J: TRBJ2-1

CDR3: CASSRREAQNTDTQYF
V: TRBV5-6
D: -
J: TRBJ2-3

CDR3: CASSTQLESRGLHF
V: TRBV5-5
D: -
J: TRBJ1-6

CDR3: CASSNPGQAYFGYTF
V: TRBV7-2
D: TRBD1
J: TRBJ1-2

CDR3: CASSIGGSANNEQFF
V: TRBV19
D: -
J: TRBJ2-1

CDR3: CASSPGQSGSPLHF
V: TRBV11-2
D: TRBD1
J: TRBJ1-6

CDR3: CASSPPGQGNGEKLFF
V: TRBV18
D: TRBD1
J: TRBJ1-4

CDR3: CASSSRGLTDTQYF
V: TRBV28
D: -
J: TRBJ2-3

CDR3: CASSYSAQGRTEAFF
V: TRBV6-5
D: -
J: TRBJ1-1

CDR3: CASKTSGVEQYF
V: TRBV6-5
D: TRBD2
J: TRBJ2-7

CDR3: CASSQLAGSTYEQYF
V: TRBV27
D: TRBD2
J: TRBJ2-7

CDR3: CATSDTGEPQHF
V: TRBV24-1
D: TRBD1
J: TRBJ1-5

CDR3: CASSQWTSGSSNEQFF
V: TRBV3-1/TRBV3-2
D: TRBD2
J: TRBJ2-1

CDR3: CASSTPGTDEKLFF
V: TRBV28
D: TRBD1
J: TRBJ1-4

CDR3: CATTETLLTDTQYF
V: TRBV19
D: -
J: TRBJ2-3

CDR3: CASSFEGGNSQQFF
V: TRBV7-3
D: -
J: TRBJ2-1

CDR3: CASSIGGQNAEAFF
V: TRBV19
D: -
J: TRBJ1-1

CDR3: CASSLGYRSSYEQYF
V: TRBV7-8
D: -
J: TRBJ2-7

CDR3: CASSLDRADEKLFF
V: TRBV7-9
D: TRBD1
J: TRBJ1-4

CDR3: CASSSGGWDGYTF
V: TRBV5-5
D: TRBD1
J: TRBJ1-2

CDR3: CASSLAPLAKNIQYF
V: TRBV28
D: -
J: TRBJ2-4

CDR3: CASRRNSVGSDTQYF
V: TRBV6-5
D: -
J: TRBJ2-3

CDR3: CASSLRDRDGEQYF
V: TRBV6-5
D: TRBD1
J: TRBJ2-7

CDR3: CASSFPLDDRDSYEQYF
V: TRBV5-1
D: TRBD1
J: TRBJ2-7

CDR3: CASRNESYGDGYTF
V: TRBV19
D: -
J: TRBJ1-2

CDR3: CASRGTSTDTQYF
V: TRBV27
D: -
J: TRBJ2-3

CDR3: CARRPEGADEQFF
V: TRBV10-3
D: -
J: TRBJ2-1

CDR3: CASTTTAGGIYNEQFF
V: TRBV28
D: TRBD2
J: TRBJ2-1

CDR3: CASSIEVGGGYTF
V: TRBV19
D: -
J: TRBJ1-2

CDR3: CSASLYTEAFF
V: TRBV20-1
D: -
J: TRBJ1-1

CDR3: CSVATGTPSNYGYTF
V: TRBV29-1
D: TRBD1
J: TRBJ1-2

CDR3: CASSPSTGLAGYEQYF
V: TRBV18
D: -
J: TRBJ2-7

CDR3: CASSRLAGSYNEQFF
V: TRBV19
D: TRBD2
J: TRBJ2-1

CDR3: CASSSGLAGALYYNEQFF
V: TRBV13
D: TRBD2
J: TRBJ2-1

CDR3: CASSGTGVNEQFF
V: TRBV19
D: TRBD1
J: TRBJ2-1

CDR3: CATRGTDTGELFF
V: TRBV18
D: -
J: TRBJ2-2

CDR3: CASSLGHKDEKLFF
V: TRBV7-8
D: -
J: TRBJ1-4

CDR3: CASSRPPGLNNEKLFF
V: TRBV5-5
D: -
J: TRBJ1-4

CDR3: CASIGRNYGYTF
V: TRBV28
D: -
J: TRBJ1-2